Listed below are T cell receptor beta chains from one sample, sequenced in a study of cytomegalovirus exposure and HLA in healthy donors. TCRdb's copy holds only in-frame clones and misses some; the assay was immunoSEQ multiplex PCR. The data hold 150,000 or so clones, with about three quarters observed a single time. The sequenced sample consisted of PBMCs. The receptors were gathered from a female donor in good health and CMV-seronegative. CDR3s include the opening cysteine and the closing phenylalanine or tryptophan. The D gene is left open where the match is weak. Clone size is stated in some rows and not others, as once, few, many or a class when expanded.

D,V,size,J,DNA,CDR3
-,TRBV5-4,-,TRBJ2-3,TGTGCCAGCAGCCCCGGCAAAGGAGGCATCACAGATACGCAGTATTTT,CASSPGKGGITDTQYF
TRBD1,TRBV25-1,-,TRBJ2-7,TGTGCCAGCAGTGAGAAAGAACAGGGGCACTACGAGCAGTACTTC,CASSEKEQGHYEQYF
-,TRBV10-3,few,TRBJ1-2,TGTGCCATCAGTGAGGGACAGAGCTATGGCTACACCTTC,CAISEGQSYGYTF
-,TRBV5-1,-,TRBJ1-6,TGCGCCAGCGGTGGCGGGGGCTTTGATTCACCCCTCCACTTT,CASGGGGFDSPLHF
TRBD2,TRBV7-9,-,TRBJ2-5,TGTGCCAGCAGCTTAACAGCGGGGGGTCAAGAGACCCAGTACTTC,CASSLTAGGQETQYF
TRBD2,TRBV4-1,once,TRBJ2-5,TGCGCCAGCAGCCTCCTAGCGGGGGGCCAAGAGACCCAGTACTTC,CASSLLAGGQETQYF
-,TRBV6-5,-,TRBJ2-1,TGTGCCAGCAGTTCGATATTAGCGGACTCCTACAATGAGCAGTTCTTC,CASSSILADSYNEQFF
TRBD1,TRBV30,-,TRBJ1-6,TGTGCCTGGAGTGGGGGGGACCATTTGACAGGGCGACAATATAATTCACCCCTCCACTTT,CAWSGGDHLTGRQYNSPLHF
-,TRBV27,-,TRBJ2-7,TGTGCCAGCAGTTTCAGTTCAGGACAGCGGTCCTACGAGCAGTACTTC,CASSFSSGQRSYEQYF
TRBD1,TRBV10-3,few,TRBJ1-2,TGTGCCATCAGTGAGTCGTGGACAGGGTCATTTGGTGGCTACACCTTC,CAISESWTGSFGGYTF
TRBD2,TRBV7-8,-,TRBJ2-7,TGTGCCAGCAGCCACGGGACTAGCGGGTACGAGCAGTACTTC,CASSHGTSGYEQYF
TRBD1,TRBV7-2,once,TRBJ1-4,TGTGCCAGCAGCTTATTTGGTAACAGGGGAACTAATGAAAAACTGTTTTTT,CASSLFGNRGTNEKLFF
TRBD1,TRBV7-7,few,TRBJ1-2,TGTGCCAGCAGCTCTTACAGGGGGGAGAAAAATGGCTACACCTTC,CASSSYRGEKNGYTF
TRBD2,TRBV4-1,-,TRBJ2-2,TGCGCCAGCAGCCAAGATCCAGCGGGGGCCCCGAACACCGGGGAGCTGTTTTTT,CASSQDPAGAPNTGELFF
-,TRBV6-5,-,TRBJ2-3,TGTGCCAGCAGTTACTCCCACGAGAGCACAGATACGCAGTATTTT,CASSYSHESTDTQYF
-,TRBV2,-,TRBJ1-1,TGTGCCAGCAGGCGACAGGTATCGGGCACTGAAGCTTTCTTT,CASRRQVSGTEAFF
TRBD2,TRBV2,-,TRBJ2-7,TGTGCCAGCATGAGGACTAGCGGGGGCTCCTACGAGCAGTACTTC,CASMRTSGGSYEQYF
-,TRBV30,-,TRBJ2-3,TGTGCCTGGAGTGTAGGTTCCAGCGGGCCCACAGATACGCAGTATTTT,CAWSVGSSGPTDTQYF
-,TRBV5-1,-,TRBJ1-3,TGCGCCAGCAGCATCCAGGGAACTGGAAACACCATATATTTT,CASSIQGTGNTIYF
-,TRBV19,once,TRBJ1-2,TGTGCCAGTAGTACCCCCCTAGCAGACCCTAACTATGGCTACACCTTC,CASSTPLADPNYGYTF
TRBD1,TRBV7-8,few,TRBJ2-1,TGTGCCAGCAGCTTAGGAGAGGGACAGACTCACTACAATGAGCAGTTCTTC,CASSLGEGQTHYNEQFF
-,TRBV7-9,-,TRBJ2-2,TGTGCCAGCAGCTTATCGACCGGGGAGCTGTTTTTT,CASSLSTGELFF
-,TRBV7-2,-,TRBJ2-3,TGTGCCAGCAGCTCCAACCTTTGGGCTAGCGGCACAGATACGCAGTATTTT,CASSSNLWASGTDTQYF
-,TRBV30,-,TRBJ2-7,TGTGCCTGGAGTGTATCGGGAGCCGACGAGCAGTACTTC,CAWSVSGADEQYF
TRBD2,TRBV7-2,once,TRBJ2-1,TGTGCCAGCAGCTCGATACGACTAGCGGGGGGGCTGGAGCAGTTCTTC,CASSSIRLAGGLEQFF
-,TRBV6-6,-,TRBJ1-2,TGTGCCAGCAGTTACATTGGCGGCTATGGCTACACCTTC,CASSYIGGYGYTF
TRBD2,TRBV9,-,TRBJ2-5,TGTGCCAGCAGCGTTTCCAGCGGGGAGAGGATCGAGACCCAGTACTTC,CASSVSSGERIETQYF
TRBD1,TRBV10-3,-,TRBJ2-7,TGTGCCACCTATACAGGGGGGTCAGGGTACGAGCAGTACTTC,CATYTGGSGYEQYF
-,TRBV5-1,many,TRBJ1-3,TGCGCCAGCAGCTTGGGACAGGCAAACACCATATATTTT,CASSLGQANTIYF
-,TRBV4-1,-,TRBJ2-7,TGCGCCAGCAGCCTCGTTCAGGATAACTACGAGCAGTACTTC,CASSLVQDNYEQYF
TRBD2,TRBV5-1,-,TRBJ2-1,TGCGCCAGCAGACTAGCGGGAGTCGGTGAGCAGTTCTTC,CASRLAGVGEQFF
TRBD1,TRBV5-4,-,TRBJ2-7,TGTGCCAGCAGCCCCGGACAGGGAGTTCGCTACGAGCAGTACTTC,CASSPGQGVRYEQYF
-,TRBV5-6,once,TRBJ1-1,TGTGCCAGCAGCTTGGCGAGGACATTGAACACTGAAGCTTTCTTT,CASSLARTLNTEAFF
TRBD1,TRBV6-6,-,TRBJ2-7,TGTGCCAGCAGTTCCCGGGACAGGGACCACGAGCAGTACTTC,CASSSRDRDHEQYF
-,TRBV21-1,-,TRBJ2-6,TGTGCCAGCAGCGGGGGCCGGGACAGGGGCCCCAATCTCTCTGGGGCCAACGTCCTGACTTTC,CASSGGRDRGPNLSGANVLTF
-,TRBV6-5,-,TRBJ1-3,TGTGCCAGCAGTTACGACAGGACGAGCTCTGGAAACACCATATATTTT,CASSYDRTSSGNTIYF
-,TRBV5-1,-,TRBJ1-5,TGCGCCAGCAGCCCCGACAGGTTTGGTCAGCCCCAGCATTTT,CASSPDRFGQPQHF
-,TRBV2,-,TRBJ1-1,TGTGCCAGCTGGTCCTTTGGACATCGCTCCGGAGCTTTCTTT,CASWSFGHRSGAFF
TRBD2,TRBV30,-,TRBJ2-7,TGTGCCTGGGACCTAGGACTAGCGGGAGCCTACGAGCAGTACTTC,CAWDLGLAGAYEQYF
-,TRBV7-6,-,TRBJ1-4,TGTGCCAGCAGCCCCGGACAGTCGACTAATGAAAAACTGTTTTTT,CASSPGQSTNEKLFF
TRBD2,TRBV2,few,TRBJ2-5,TGTGCCCGAACGGGACTAAAGGAGACCCAGTACTTC,CARTGLKETQYF
-,TRBV12-1,-,TRBJ1-2,TGTGCCGGGGGTGAGGAGGGCCGCAGTGGCTACACCTTC,CAGGEEGRSGYTF
-,TRBV2,-,TRBJ2-5,TGTGCCAGCAGTGAAGGTGTGAGGGCAGCCGGGGCCCAGTACTTC,CASSEGVRAAGAQYF
-,TRBV10-1,-,TRBJ1-1,TGCGCCAGCAGTGTTAATTTCGACACTGAAGCTTTCTTT,CASSVNFDTEAFF